This paragraph covers one TCR beta chain sequence. This specimen belongs to a study of response to subunit inactivated influenza vaccine. TCRdb passed the RT-PCR reads through MiXCR, listing each CDR3 protein once. The sample shows approximately 290,000 distinct CDR3 sequences, around 20% of them seen only once. Germline V gene sequence: CDR1 DFQATT, CDR2 SNEGSKA (reference sequence). V gave up 6 bases and J gave up 6 bases, with 21 bases separating them. This CDR3 contains 14 residues. Sequences were derived from PBMCs from blood, sampled about 19 months after vaccination. This clonotype was obtained from a man aged 45-69 years who received an inactivated influenza vaccine. This chain uses TRBV20-1 with TRBJ2-7; D possibly uses TRBD1 or TRBD2 (5 bases each). CDR3 sequence reads: CSAIRGPLNGEQYF. The CDR3 DNA is TGCAGTGCAATCCGGGGCCCCCTTAACGGCGAGCAGTACTTC.